These T cell receptor beta chains were read from a single sample in a study of early T cells in non-severe SARS-CoV-2 infection. One entry per CDR3 protein results from TCRdb running MiXCR on the 5' RACE reads. The table records roughly 35,000 distinct CDR3 sequences, about 8.2% of them present only once. Sequences were obtained from whole blood. The receptors were sampled from an adult who was a healthcare worker with PCR-confirmed SARS-CoV-2 infection or an uninfected control (not recorded which). The CDR3 runs from the conserved cysteine through the conserved F or W. The order of the fields is clone size, D gene, J gene, CDR3 length, V gene, CDR3 protein, CDR3 DNA. A D gene is named only where the DNA matches it firmly. The size field is filled for only some rows; it gives once, few, many or a size class.

clone_size: .; d_call: .; j_call: TRBJ2-7; cdr3_length: 14; v_call: TRBV7-4; cdr3_aa: CASSFTGRSYEQYF; cdr3_nt: TGTGCCAGCAGCTTTACGGGTCGTAGCTACGAGCAGTACTTC
clone_size: many; d_call: TRBD1; j_call: TRBJ1-2; cdr3_length: 13; v_call: TRBV3-1; cdr3_aa: CASSPDRGYGYTF; cdr3_nt: TGTGCCAGCAGCCCGGACAGGGGCTATGGCTACACCTTC
clone_size: many; d_call: TRBD2; j_call: TRBJ2-5; cdr3_length: 15; v_call: TRBV10-3; cdr3_aa: CAISVSGGTQETQYF; cdr3_nt: TGTGCCATCAGTGTAAGCGGGGGAACTCAAGAGACCCAGTACTTC
clone_size: many; d_call: .; j_call: TRBJ2-5; cdr3_length: 14; v_call: TRBV7-7; cdr3_aa: CASSSGLEQETQYF; cdr3_nt: TGTGCCAGCAGCTCGGGACTGGAACAAGAGACCCAGTACTTC
clone_size: few; d_call: TRBD2; j_call: TRBJ2-3; cdr3_length: 17; v_call: TRBV15; cdr3_aa: CATSRGLVAGGTDTQYF; cdr3_nt: TGTGCCACCAGCAGAGGCTTGGTAGCGGGGGGCACAGATACGCAGTATTTT
clone_size: many; d_call: TRBD2; j_call: TRBJ2-7; cdr3_length: 13; v_call: TRBV5-1; cdr3_aa: CASRSGGAYEQYF; cdr3_nt: TGCGCCAGCAGGAGCGGGGGGGCCTACGAGCAGTACTTC
clone_size: many; d_call: .; j_call: TRBJ1-3; cdr3_length: 17; v_call: TRBV18; cdr3_aa: CASSPSTGPSSGNTIYF; cdr3_nt: TGTGCCAGCTCACCCTCGACGGGGCCGAGCTCTGGAAACACCATATATTTT
clone_size: medium-sized; d_call: .; j_call: TRBJ1-5; cdr3_length: 15; v_call: TRBV12-3/TRBV12-4; cdr3_aa: CASSLGLGGSQPQHF; cdr3_nt: TGTGCCAGCAGTTTAGGTTTGGGGGGTAGTCAGCCCCAGCATTTT
clone_size: many; d_call: TRBD1; j_call: TRBJ1-4; cdr3_length: 16; v_call: TRBV10-3; cdr3_aa: CAISDPTGATNEKLFF; cdr3_nt: TGTGCCATCAGTGACCCGACAGGGGCAACTAATGAAAAACTGTTTTTT
clone_size: few; d_call: .; j_call: TRBJ2-3; cdr3_length: 13; v_call: TRBV7-3; cdr3_aa: CSSSFYSTDTQYF; cdr3_nt: TGTTCCAGCAGCTTCTACTCCACAGATACGCAGTATTTT
clone_size: many; d_call: .; j_call: TRBJ2-6; cdr3_length: 12; v_call: TRBV9; cdr3_aa: CASSSGANVLTF; cdr3_nt: TGTGCCAGCAGTTCTGGGGCCAACGTCCTGACTTTC
clone_size: many; d_call: .; j_call: TRBJ2-2; cdr3_length: 16; v_call: TRBV19; cdr3_aa: CASTETGTGYTGELFF; cdr3_nt: TGTGCCAGTACCGAGACCGGGACTGGCTACACCGGGGAGCTGTTTTTT
clone_size: .; d_call: .; j_call: TRBJ1-5; cdr3_length: 14; v_call: TRBV3-1; cdr3_aa: CASSQGENNQPQHF; cdr3_nt: TGTGCCAGCAGCCAAGGAGAGAATAATCAGCCCCAGCATTTT
clone_size: few; d_call: .; j_call: TRBJ1-1; cdr3_length: 14; v_call: TRBV5-4; cdr3_aa: CASSPGERNTEAFF; cdr3_nt: TGTGCCAGCAGCCCAGGGGAGCGGAACACTGAAGCTTTCTTT
clone_size: few; d_call: TRBD1; j_call: TRBJ2-2; cdr3_length: 17; v_call: TRBV11-1; cdr3_aa: CASSLSARGRVTGELFF; cdr3_nt: TGTGCCAGCAGCTTATCGGCCAGGGGGCGCGTCACCGGGGAGCTGTTTTTT
clone_size: few; d_call: .; j_call: TRBJ1-5; cdr3_length: 13; v_call: TRBV3-1; cdr3_aa: CASSQSRDGPQHF; cdr3_nt: TGTGCCAGCAGCCAATCCAGGGATGGGCCCCAGCATTTT
clone_size: many; d_call: TRBD2; j_call: TRBJ2-3; cdr3_length: 16; v_call: TRBV12-3/TRBV12-4; cdr3_aa: CASSRTSGGATDTQYF; cdr3_nt: TGTGCCAGCAGTCGGACTAGCGGGGGGGCTACAGATACGCAGTATTTT
clone_size: .; d_call: .; j_call: TRBJ2-1; cdr3_length: 13; v_call: TRBV27; cdr3_aa: CASSFPAANEQFF; cdr3_nt: TGTGCCAGCAGTTTCCCAGCGGCCAATGAGCAGTTCTTC
clone_size: .; d_call: .; j_call: TRBJ2-1; cdr3_length: 15; v_call: TRBV5-4; cdr3_aa: CASSLGPKGYNEQFF; cdr3_nt: TGTGCCAGCAGCTTGGGGCCGAAGGGATACAATGAGCAGTTCTTC
clone_size: .; d_call: .; j_call: TRBJ1-5; cdr3_length: 13; v_call: TRBV10-3; cdr3_aa: CAIAPQELQPQHF; cdr3_nt: TGTGCCATCGCCCCTCAGGAGCTTCAGCCCCAGCATTTT
clone_size: many; d_call: .; j_call: TRBJ2-7; cdr3_length: 15; v_call: TRBV11-1; cdr3_aa: CASSPPMRSSYEQYF; cdr3_nt: TGTGCCAGCAGCCCACCGATGAGAAGCTCCTACGAGCAGTACTTC
clone_size: many; d_call: .; j_call: TRBJ2-3; cdr3_length: 15; v_call: TRBV24-1; cdr3_aa: CATSDSGLGADTQYF; cdr3_nt: TGTGCCACCAGTGATTCGGGGTTGGGAGCAGATACGCAGTATTTT
clone_size: .; d_call: .; j_call: TRBJ2-7; cdr3_length: 13; v_call: TRBV6-2/TRBV6-3; cdr3_aa: CASSFDNSYEQYF; cdr3_nt: TGTGCCAGCAGTTTCGACAATTCGTACGAGCAGTACTTC
clone_size: .; d_call: .; j_call: TRBJ1-1; cdr3_length: 13; v_call: TRBV3-1; cdr3_aa: CASSPHGGIEAFF; cdr3_nt: TGTGCCAGCAGCCCCCATGGGGGGATAGAAGCTTTCTTT
clone_size: many; d_call: .; j_call: TRBJ2-5; cdr3_length: 15; v_call: TRBV12-3/TRBV12-4; cdr3_aa: CASSWMTESKETQYF; cdr3_nt: TGTGCCAGCAGCTGGATGACAGAGTCGAAAGAGACCCAGTACTTC